The T cell receptor (beta chain) under discussion was sequenced for a study of Ad26.COV2.S vaccination and SARS-CoV-2 variants. Noted treatment: about 20 received Ad26.COV2.S at low or high dose, single or two shots; 5 received placebo; per-sample allocation not given. Sample collection was performed on day 63 after the first vaccine or placebo injection. Produced via immunoSEQ multiplex PCR; TCRdb's table is partial and in-frame only. Of 350,000 to 500,000 clones in the sample, 88% were seen once. Regarding this clone: This sample includes further DNA sequences coding for the same CDR3.

The receptor was derived from a person aged 18 to 59 who received the Ad26.COV2.S COVID-19 vaccine or a placebo. The material sequenced was peripheral blood, taken in a trial of Ad26.COV2.S vaccine versus placebo.

The CDR3 DNA follows: TGTGCCAGCAGTCCGACAGGGTCCTACGAGCAGTACTTC. It codes for CASSPTGSYEQYF. V usage is TRBV12-3 or TRBV12-4 and J usage is TRBJ2-7, with 7 bases aligning to TRBD1. This CDR3 spans 13 amino acids. J gave up 1 base and V 5 bases, and 2 bases lay outside the gene matches.